Sequencing of this T cell receptor (beta chain) was carried out in a study of blood T cell repertoires in COVID-19. V gave up 1 base and J gave up 2 bases, with 12 bases separating them. Germline CDR1 SGHNT, CDR2 YENEEA. The CDR3 loop spans 16 amino acids. The data were produced by immunoSEQ multiplex PCR, yet TCRdb's version contains in-frame clones alone and is incomplete. The sample consists of about 270,000 clones, 85% to 90% of them appearing once. The sample consisted of PBMCs or T cells enriched from blood (not recorded which). This sequence joins TRBV11-3 and TRBJ2-1; tentatively, D is TRBD2 (6 bases). The origin of this receptor is a woman in her sixties who had recovered from COVID-19. The CDR3 is CASSLGDSSAYNEQFF. In DNA, the CDR3 is TGTGCCAGCAGCTTAGGGGACTCCAGCGCCTACAATGAGCAGTTCTTC. Combining the CDR3 with reference TRBV11-3 and TRBJ2-1 gives the whole variable domain EAGVVQSPRYKIIEKKQPVAFWCNPISGHNTLYWYLQNLGQGPELLIRYENEEAVDDSQLPKDRFSAERLKGVDSTLKIQPAELGDSAVYLCASSLGDSSAYNEQFFGPGTRLTVL.